This TCR beta chain came from a study of control samples from healthy donors and cancer patients. Clones were sequenced by immunoSEQ multiplex PCR, and TCRdb holds only the in-frame ones, with some missing. The sample lists roughly 69,000 clones; under 85% were seen once. Between the trimmed V and J ends, which lost 5 bases and 8 bases, there was a span of 15 bases. Germline CDR1 SGHTA, CDR2 FQGNSA. The CDR3 totals 13 residues. The clonotype originates from a man in his 60s in good health. This sequence joins TRBV7-2 and TRBJ1-2, with no clear D. The sample was blood. In DNA form, the CDR3 reads TGTGCCAGCAGCCCAGACGTAGTTGGCGGCTACACCTTC. Translation gives CASSPDVVGGYTF.